Detailed here is one TCR beta chain. Produced via immunoSEQ multiplex PCR; TCRdb's table is partial and in-frame only. Of 200,000 to 300,000 clones listed, 80% to 90% are singletons. This record belongs to a study of blood T cell repertoires in COVID-19. Germline V lookup: CDR1 MDHEN, CDR2 SYDVKM. With 5 bases clipped from V and 8 bases from J, the junction kept 15 bases outside the gene matches. This CDR3 spans 17 amino acids. This chain connects TRBV28 to TRBJ1-5, with 10 bases fitting TRBD1. This receptor was taken from a woman in her 70s with acute or convalescent COVID-19. The specimen was peripheral blood. CDR3 region: CASSPHTGTGEGKPQHF. As DNA, the CDR3 is TGTGCCAGCAGTCCACATACCGGGACAGGGGAGGGAAAGCCCCAGCATTTT. The full variable domain, in which reference TRBV28 and TRBJ1-5 provide the parts outside the CDR3, is DVKVTQSSRYLVKRTGEKVFLECVQDMDHENMFWYRQDPGLGLRLIYFSYDVKMKEKGDIPEGYSVSREKKERFSLILESASTNQTSMYLCASSPHTGTGEGKPQHFGDGTRLSIL.